The rows below give T cell receptor beta chains drawn from one sample of a study of long-term antiretroviral therapy in people with HIV. Assay: immunoSEQ multiplex PCR; the TCRdb copy retains only in-frame clones and omits some. Of some 10,000 clones in the sample, roughly three quarters were seen once. The specimen was unsorted PBMCs, collected 1.8 years before starting antiretroviral therapy. The source of these receptors is a man aged 35 to 55 with HIV. Each CDR3 is given with its conserved first and last residue. Each record gives: clone size, D gene, V gene, J gene, CDR3 protein, CDR3 DNA. D genes are given only for firm matches. Size values are once, few and many counts, or a class for expanded clones, and some rows have none.

>few|.|TRBV19|TRBJ1-1
CASSIGVNTEAFF
TGTGCCAGTAGTATAGGGGTGAACACTGAAGCTTTCTTT
>once|.|TRBV7-3|TRBJ1-1
CASSLGGDGTEAFF
TGTGCCAGCAGCTTGGGCGGGGACGGCACTGAAGCTTTCTTT
>.|.|TRBV25-1|TRBJ1-6
CASSAASGTGSPLHF
TGTGCCAGCAGTGCTGCTTCGGGGACCGGTTCACCCCTCCACTTT
>few|.|TRBV27|TRBJ1-5
CASSLGDQPQHF
TGTGCCAGCAGTTTGGGAGATCAGCCCCAGCATTTT
>.|TRBD2|TRBV2|TRBJ2-5
CASSLIAGGQPQETQYF
TGTGCCAGCAGCTTAATAGCGGGGGGCCAACCCCAAGAGACCCAGTACTTC
>.|.|TRBV9|TRBJ2-5
CASSVQGIEETQYF
TGTGCCAGCAGCGTCCAGGGAATTGAAGAGACCCAGTACTTC
>.|.|TRBV6-6|TRBJ2-7
CASSLTGYEQYF
TGTGCCAGCAGTTTGACAGGCTACGAGCAGTACTTC
>.|TRBD2|TRBV13|TRBJ2-5
CASSSAGFQETQYF
TGTGCCAGCAGCTCAGCGGGGTTCCAAGAGACCCAGTACTTC
>.|.|TRBV7-9|TRBJ2-3
CASSPGLAEDTQYF
TGTGCCAGCAGCCCGGGACTTGCTGAAGATACGCAGTATTTT
>few|.|TRBV10-2|TRBJ2-7
CASSRAGYEQYF
TGCGCCAGCAGTAGGGCCGGCTACGAGCAGTACTTC
>.|.|TRBV10-1|TRBJ2-5
CASSEEGQGRTQYF
TGCGCCAGCAGTGAAGAGGGGCAGGGGAGGACCCAGTACTTC
>.|.|TRBV27|TRBJ1-1
CASSPPGATEAFF
TGTGCCAGCAGCCCCCCGGGGGCCACTGAAGCTTTCTTT
>.|TRBD1|TRBV5-1|TRBJ2-4
CASTPGTGSNIQYF
TGCGCCAGCACCCCCGGGACAGGATCTAACATTCAGTACTTC
>few|TRBD1|TRBV29-1|TRBJ1-2
CSARNSGTEFGYTF
TGCAGCGCAAGAAACTCCGGGACAGAATTCGGCTACACCTTC
>medium-sized|TRBD2|TRBV4-1|TRBJ2-5
CASSGAGETQYF
TGCGCCAGCAGCGGAGCGGGGGAGACCCAGTACTTC
>once|.|TRBV5-6|TRBJ1-2
CASSLASWRGYTF
TGTGCCAGCAGCTTGGCGTCGTGGAGAGGCTACACCTTC
>.|.|TRBV19|TRBJ2-7
CASSPQMGGEQYF
TGTGCCAGTAGCCCCCAGATGGGCGGCGAGCAGTACTTC
>.|TRBD1|TRBV5-4|TRBJ1-4
CASSLRDRGRSEKLFF
TGTGCCAGCAGCTTGAGGGACAGGGGCCGAAGCGAAAAACTGTTTTTT
>.|.|TRBV5-1|TRBJ2-5
CASSQPLDPVRGDPQYF
TGCGCCAGCAGCCAACCGTTAGACCCAGTACGTGGCGACCCCCAGTACTTC
>.|TRBD1|TRBV6-1|TRBJ1-4
CASSESGQGARTNEKLFF
TGTGCCAGCAGTGAATCGGGACAGGGGGCGAGAACTAATGAAAAACTGTTTTTT
>.|.|TRBV6-5|TRBJ1-1
CASSQGTEAFF
TGTGCCAGCAGCCAGGGTACTGAAGCTTTCTTT
>few|.|TRBV6-6|TRBJ2-7
CASTLPESRHEQYF
TGTGCCAGCACCCTACCTGAAAGCCGCCACGAGCAGTACTTC